There are a few counts of the clone carrying this T cell receptor beta chain. The CDR3 length is 15 residues. Germline trimming cut 4 bases from V and 3 bases from J; bases unmatched to any gene: 4. Germline CDR1 and CDR2: SGHNT and YYREEE (reference sequence). This specimen comes from a study of Tregs in tolerant kidney transplant recipients. TCRdb's copy holds only in-frame clones and misses some; the assay was immunoSEQ multiplex PCR. The sample comprises roughly 250,000 clones, about 86% of which are singletons, and about 0.58% rests with the top ten. The clonotype originates from a human donor in good health. The sequenced sample was CD4+ T cells from blood. The chain combines TRBV5-4 with TRBJ2-1; TRBD2 agrees at 10 bases. This chain's CDR3 is CASSGKRGGYNEQFF. The CDR3 DNA sequence: TGTGCCAGCAGCGGGAAGCGGGGGGGCTACAATGAGCAGTTCTTC. The full variable domain, its missing parts supplied by reference TRBV5-4 and TRBJ2-1, is ETGVTQSPTHLIKTRGQQVTLRCSSQSGHNTVSWYQQALGQGPQFIFQYYREEENGRGNFPPRFSGLQFPNYSSELNVNALELDDSALYLCASSGKRGGYNEQFFGPGTRLTVL.